This is a list of T cell receptor beta chains from one sample in a study of blood T cell repertoires in COVID-19. Some clones are missing from TCRdb's copy, which holds only in-frame ones; the method was immunoSEQ multiplex PCR. This sample has about 160,000 clones; around four fifths occur once, and the top ten carry around 8.4%. Sequencing input: peripheral blood. Source of these receptors: a woman of 80 years or more with active or convalescent COVID-19. CDR3s include the opening cysteine and the closing phenylalanine or tryptophan. The D gene is left open where the match is weak. Rows may omit the clone size; those that give it use once, few, many or a size class.

size	V	D	J	DNA	CDR3
-	TRBV11-3	TRBD1	TRBJ1-3	TGTGCCAGCAGCTCGGGACAGGAGTCTGGAAACACCATATATTTT	CASSSGQESGNTIYF
-	TRBV9	-	TRBJ1-2	TGTGCCAGCAGAGCTAGCGGGACCTATGGCTACACCTTC	CASRASGTYGYTF
many	TRBV7-2	TRBD2	TRBJ2-5	TGTGCCAGCAGCCGGACTAGCGGGGGGGCCAAGGAGACCCAGTACTTC	CASSRTSGGAKETQYF
once	TRBV29-1	-	TRBJ2-2	TGCAGCGCTGGGTGGCTTACGGGGAGGCAGCGTAACACCGGGGAGCTGTTTTTT	CSAGWLTGRQRNTGELFF
-	TRBV6-2/TRBV6-3	TRBD1	TRBJ1-2	TGTGCCAGCAGTTCCCGGGACAGGGATGGCTACACCTTC	CASSSRDRDGYTF
-	TRBV19	TRBD1	TRBJ1-2	TGTGCCAGTAGTATGGGGGACAGACTAAACTATGGCTACACCTTC	CASSMGDRLNYGYTF
-	TRBV7-2	TRBD2	TRBJ2-1	TGTGCCAGCAGCTTAGGGGTTTTTCGGGGGGTTAATGAGCAGTTCTTC	CASSLGVFRGVNEQFF
-	TRBV6-6	TRBD1	TRBJ1-4	TGTGCCAGCAGTTACGTTACAGGGGACGAAAAACTGTTTTTT	CASSYVTGDEKLFF
-	TRBV12-3/TRBV12-4	-	TRBJ1-1	TGTGCCAGCAGTTTAGTCCAGGGCACTGAAGCTTTCTTT	CASSLVQGTEAFF
-	TRBV6-2/TRBV6-3	TRBD1	TRBJ1-5	TGTGCCAGCAGTTGGACAGGGTTCGTTCAGCCCCAGCATTTT	CASSWTGFVQPQHF
-	TRBV30	-	TRBJ1-6	TGTGCCTGGAGGGCCACAGTTAGCTCCTATAATTCACCCCTCCACTTT	CAWRATVSSYNSPLHF
-	TRBV30	-	TRBJ1-3	TGTGCCTCTCGACAGGCCTCTGGAAACACCATATATTTT	CASRQASGNTIYF
-	TRBV4-3	-	TRBJ1-3	TGCGCCAGCAGCCAAGATATCCGCTCTGGAAACACCATATATTTT	CASSQDIRSGNTIYF
-	TRBV4-3	-	TRBJ1-6	TGCGCCAGCAGCAAAGACCGGGGGATCAATTCACCCCTCCACTTT	CASSKDRGINSPLHF
-	TRBV7-9	TRBD2	TRBJ2-5	TGTGCCAGCAGCACTGGACTAGCAGAGACCCAGTACTTC	CASSTGLAETQYF
-	TRBV5-1	TRBD1	TRBJ2-7	TGCGCCAGCAGCTTGGGGGACAGGTTCTCCTACGAGCAGTACTTC	CASSLGDRFSYEQYF
-	TRBV5-5	-	TRBJ2-7	TGTGCCAGCAGCTCCACAAGCTACGAGCAGTACTTC	CASSSTSYEQYF
-	TRBV7-2	TRBD2	TRBJ2-1	TGTGCCAGCAGCGCCACTAGCGGGTCCGACAATGAGCAGTTCTTC	CASSATSGSDNEQFF
-	TRBV20-1	TRBD1	TRBJ1-1	TGCAGTGCTAGTGAGACAGGGTTCACTGAAGCTTTCTTT	CSASETGFTEAFF
few	TRBV2	-	TRBJ2-2	TGTGCCAGCAGTGAAGGCAGGGCCCCCGGGGAGCTGTTTTTT	CASSEGRAPGELFF
-	TRBV2	TRBD2	TRBJ2-1	TGTGCCAGTGGACTAGCCGAGTTGAATGAGCAGTTCTTC	CASGLAELNEQFF
-	TRBV9	-	TRBJ2-7	TGTGCCAGCAGCCCAGGCGCAGACCCGCACTACGAGCAGTACTTC	CASSPGADPHYEQYF
-	TRBV18	TRBD1	TRBJ1-1	TGTGCCAGCTCACCTGGCCAGGGGGCTGCTGAAGCTTTCTTT	CASSPGQGAAEAFF
-	TRBV19	TRBD2	TRBJ2-1	TGTGCCAGTAGCCCAATTGGACTAGCGGGGGTCTATGAGCAGTTCTTC	CASSPIGLAGVYEQFF
-	TRBV29-1	TRBD1	TRBJ1-1	TGCAGCGTTGGACAGGGTGGGATGAACACTGAAGCTTTCTTT	CSVGQGGMNTEAFF
-	TRBV10-3	TRBD1	TRBJ1-2	TGTGCCATCAGTTCCCCGGGACAGGCTAACTATGGCTACACCTTC	CAISSPGQANYGYTF
-	TRBV5-1	-	TRBJ1-2	TGCGCCAGCAGCTTGTCGAGCACAGCTGGCTACACCTTC	CASSLSSTAGYTF
-	TRBV6-5	TRBD1	TRBJ1-1	TGTGCCAGCAGATTGGACAGGGTGAACACTGAAGCTTTCTTT	CASRLDRVNTEAFF
-	TRBV19	TRBD1	TRBJ1-2	TGTGCCAGTAGTGGGACAGGGCTCTATGGCTACACCTTC	CASSGTGLYGYTF
once	TRBV7-2	-	TRBJ2-7	TGTGCCAGCAGCCGGGACTTTCCTTTCTCCTACGAGCAGTACTTC	CASSRDFPFSYEQYF
-	TRBV7-2	-	TRBJ2-1	TGTGCCAGCAGCTTATTAGGGGGGGGCTACAATGAGCAGTTCTTC	CASSLLGGGYNEQFF
-	TRBV18	TRBD1	TRBJ1-2	TGTGCCAGCTCACCGGACAGGAGGTCGGGTGGCTACACCTTC	CASSPDRRSGGYTF
once	TRBV14	-	TRBJ1-2	TGTGCCAGCAGCCCGGCAGGGGCTAACTATGGCTACACCTTC	CASSPAGANYGYTF
-	TRBV2	TRBD1	TRBJ2-3	TGTGCCAGCAGGGAGACAGGGGTAACAGATACGCAGTATTTT	CASRETGVTDTQYF
-	TRBV11-2	-	TRBJ1-6	TGTGCCAGCAGCTTGGGCACAGCTTCACCCCTCCACTTT	CASSLGTASPLHF